This T cell receptor beta chain originates from a study of read filtering for tumor transcriptome and immune sequencing. Overall study context: Per sample, TCR-region reads ranged about 3.5 to 11 million by IR-seq, about 75 to 1,300 by RNA-seq. Findings and limits, study-wide: IR-seq captured clonotypes deeper and more reliably than RNA-seq.

This clonotype has ten or more counts. Its target is not known. The CDR3 length is 14 residues. The V gene's germline CDR1 is DFQATT and CDR2 SNEGSKA (reference sequence). Between the trimmed V and J ends, which lost 5 bases and 0 bases, there was a span of 14 bases. This library used roughly 0.4 ug RNA and molecular barcoded adaptors spanning alpha/delta and beta/gamma chains. TCRdb re-called the reads through MiXCR, storing one row per CDR3 protein. The table shows 20,000 or so distinct CDR3 sequences, with less than 25% occurring only once. The TCR sequence derives from a donor at least 40 years old with multiple myeloma. The chain has TRBV20-1 and TRBJ2-7; tentatively, D is TRBD2 (6 bases). The sample consisted of a population of CD138-negative cells sorted from bone marrow. The CDR3 DNA reads as TGCAGTGCTTTAACTAGCAGCTACTCCTACGAGCAGTACTTC. As protein: CSALTSSYSYEQYF.